Listed below are T cell receptor beta chains from one sample, sequenced in a study of PD-1 blockade in mismatch repair-deficient tumors. TCRdb's table, derived via immunoSEQ multiplex PCR, lists solely in-frame clones and lacks some. Among under 20,000 clones listed, over 70% were seen once. The sample in question was PBMCs, obtained 52 weeks after starting pembrolizumab. These receptors all come from an adult with mismatch repair-deficient cancer. Each CDR3 is given with its conserved first and last residue. The order of the fields is D gene, clone size, J gene, V gene, CDR3 DNA, CDR3 protein. The D gene is left open where the match is weak. Expanded clones get a size class; other rows say once, few or many, or leave the size out.

d_gene: -
abundance: -
j_gene: TRBJ2-7
v_gene: TRBV5-1
CDR3nt: TGCGCCAGCAGCTACCTTCGGACTGAAAACTACGAGCAGTACTTC
CDR3aa: CASSYLRTENYEQYF

d_gene: TRBD1
abundance: -
j_gene: TRBJ1-2
v_gene: TRBV7-9
CDR3nt: TGTGCCAGCAGCTCCTACCCCGGGACAGGTATCACCTTC
CDR3aa: CASSSYPGTGITF

d_gene: -
abundance: -
j_gene: TRBJ1-1
v_gene: TRBV5-1
CDR3nt: TGCGCCAGCAGCTTGCACACAGGGAACACTGAAGCTTTCTTT
CDR3aa: CASSLHTGNTEAFF

d_gene: -
abundance: -
j_gene: TRBJ2-3
v_gene: TRBV5-5
CDR3nt: TGTGCCAGCAGCTTATGGACAGCAAACACAGATACGCAGTATTTT
CDR3aa: CASSLWTANTDTQYF

d_gene: TRBD2
abundance: -
j_gene: TRBJ2-1
v_gene: TRBV18
CDR3nt: TGTGCCAGCTCCGGGACTATCTACAATGAGCAGTTCTTC
CDR3aa: CASSGTIYNEQFF

d_gene: TRBD2
abundance: -
j_gene: TRBJ2-7
v_gene: TRBV15
CDR3nt: TGTGCCACCAGCAGAGGGGTTAGCGGGTATCCTTACGAGCAGTACTTC
CDR3aa: CATSRGVSGYPYEQYF

d_gene: -
abundance: -
j_gene: TRBJ1-5
v_gene: TRBV19
CDR3nt: TGTGCCAGTAGTATGGGGCACAGGTTAAATCAGCCCCAGCATTTT
CDR3aa: CASSMGHRLNQPQHF

d_gene: TRBD2
abundance: -
j_gene: TRBJ2-1
v_gene: TRBV5-4
CDR3nt: TGTGCCAGCAGCTTGGCCAAGACTAGCCAGTTCGATGAGCAGTTCTTC
CDR3aa: CASSLAKTSQFDEQFF

d_gene: TRBD2
abundance: -
j_gene: TRBJ2-1
v_gene: TRBV7-3
CDR3nt: TGTGCCAGCAGCTCGGGTAGCGGGAACAATGAGCAGTTCTTC
CDR3aa: CASSSGSGNNEQFF

d_gene: -
abundance: -
j_gene: TRBJ2-7
v_gene: TRBV6-5
CDR3nt: TGTGCCAGCAGTTTCCCGGGGGTAAGAGAGCAGTACTTC
CDR3aa: CASSFPGVREQYF

d_gene: -
abundance: -
j_gene: TRBJ2-3
v_gene: TRBV9
CDR3nt: TGTGCCAGCAGCGCTAAGACTACCTCCACAGATACGCAGTATTTT
CDR3aa: CASSAKTTSTDTQYF

d_gene: -
abundance: -
j_gene: TRBJ1-5
v_gene: TRBV12-5
CDR3nt: TGTGCTAGTGGTTTGGTTAGACAGCCTAGCAATCAGCCCCAGCATTTT
CDR3aa: CASGLVRQPSNQPQHF

d_gene: -
abundance: -
j_gene: TRBJ2-2
v_gene: TRBV5-1
CDR3nt: TGCGCCAGCAGCTTGAATCCAGAATGGACCGGGGAGCTGTTTTTT
CDR3aa: CASSLNPEWTGELFF

d_gene: -
abundance: -
j_gene: TRBJ1-4
v_gene: TRBV11-2
CDR3nt: TGTGCCAGCAGCCGAGGAAATGAAAAACTGTTTTTT
CDR3aa: CASSRGNEKLFF

d_gene: TRBD1
abundance: -
j_gene: TRBJ2-3
v_gene: TRBV30
CDR3nt: TGTGCCCGGTCACAGGGGGCAAATACAGATACGCAGTATTTT
CDR3aa: CARSQGANTDTQYF

d_gene: TRBD2
abundance: once
j_gene: TRBJ2-5
v_gene: TRBV9
CDR3nt: TGTGCCAGCAGCCCACGACTAGCGGGAGATGAGACCCAGTACTTC
CDR3aa: CASSPRLAGDETQYF

d_gene: -
abundance: -
j_gene: TRBJ2-7
v_gene: TRBV19
CDR3nt: TGTGCCAGTAGTAAGACTCTTTGGGACGAGCAGTACTTC
CDR3aa: CASSKTLWDEQYF

d_gene: -
abundance: -
j_gene: TRBJ1-1
v_gene: TRBV18
CDR3nt: TGTGCCAGCTCACCACGTCAAGGAGGGAACACTGAAGCTTTCTTT
CDR3aa: CASSPRQGGNTEAFF

d_gene: TRBD1
abundance: -
j_gene: TRBJ1-2
v_gene: TRBV11-2
CDR3nt: TGTGCCAGCAGCTTCCGGGACAGGGGATTCTATGGCTACACCTTC
CDR3aa: CASSFRDRGFYGYTF

d_gene: -
abundance: -
j_gene: TRBJ1-1
v_gene: TRBV7-9
CDR3nt: TGTGCCAGCAGCTTAGGACAACTTACGAACACTGAAGCTTTCTTT
CDR3aa: CASSLGQLTNTEAFF

d_gene: -
abundance: once
j_gene: TRBJ1-1
v_gene: TRBV11-3
CDR3nt: TGTGCCAGCAGCGGGCGATCAATTGAAGCTTTCTTT
CDR3aa: CASSGRSIEAFF